What follows are 20 T cell receptor beta chains derived from one specimen sequenced in a study of response to subunit inactivated influenza vaccine. TCRdb redid the calling of the RT-PCR reads with MiXCR, one entry per CDR3 protein. Among approximately 250,000 distinct CDR3 sequences, 9% to 15% were seen once, and the ten largest hold approximately 7.8%. The sequencing here drew on non-naive T cells sorted from PBMCs, taken around 14 days before vaccination. The receptors originated from a man in his fifties who received an inactivated influenza vaccine.

This clonotype has ten or more counts. The chain carries TRBV7-9 and TRBJ2-3, with 7 bases that match TRBD2. CDR1 is SEHNR and CDR2 is FQNEAQ in the germline V gene (reference sequence). The V segment lost 10 bases and the J segment 5 bases; nucleotides outside the gene matches: 18. The CDR3 length is 16 residues. The CDR3: CATQGAGRVVGDTQYF. CDR3 DNA sequence: TGTGCCACCCAGGGAGCGGGAAGAGTGGTGGGAGATACGCAGTATTTT.

This chain connects TRBV11-2 to TRBJ2-5, with TRBD1 identical over 7 bases. CDR3 length: 15 residues. The V gene's germline CDR1 is SGHAT and CDR2 FQNNGV. V lost 2 bases to trimming and J lost 5 bases; unmatched junction nucleotides: 8. CDR3 bases: TGTGCCAGCAGCTTAAATCGTAAGGGGGCGGAGACCCAGTACTTC. It translates to CASSLNRKGAETQYF.

There are a few counts of this clonotype. J is TRBJ1-1 and V is TRBV6-2 or TRBV6-3, with D perhaps TRBD1 (6 bases). This CDR3 has 16 amino acids. Looked up from germline, CDR1 is MNHEY and CDR2 is SVGEGT. The V end lost 6 bases, the J end lost 0 bases, and 17 bases lay between the germline ends. The CDR3 spells CASRWGRGEMNTEAFF. CDR3 in DNA: TGTGCCAGCAGATGGGGGAGGGGGGAAATGAACACTGAAGCTTTCTTT.

CDR3 residues: CASSPGTALGYGYTF. CDR3 in DNA: TGTGCCAGCAGCCCCGGGACAGCCCTGGGCTATGGCTACACCTTC. The chain joins TRBV7-9 to TRBJ1-2; 7 nucleotides agree with TRBD1. V gave up 5 bases and J gave up 4 bases; unmatched junction bases: 10. The CDR3 sequence is 15 residues long. Germline V gene lookup returns CDR1 SEHNR and CDR2 FQNEAQ (reference sequence).

In this sample, this clonotype turned up a few times. The chain uses TRBV12-3 or TRBV12-4 and TRBJ2-5; TRBD2 matches 12 bases. This CDR3 spans 15 amino acids. The V segment lost 1 base and the J segment 7 bases; nucleotides outside the gene matches: 4. This chain's CDR3 is CASSLVLAGGGTQYF. The CDR3 region has the DNA TGTGCCAGCAGTTTAGTCCTAGCGGGGGGGGGGACCCAGTACTTC.

This clonotype was detected ten times or more. The gene calls are TRBV12-3 or TRBV12-4 and TRBJ1-1; D may be TRBD1 (5 bases). V was cut by 7 bases and J by 8 bases, with 17 bases left in between. CDR3 length: 13 residues. CDR3 in amino acids: CASTPGRQYEAFF. The CDR3 nucleotides are TGTGCCAGCACCCCAGGGCGGCAGTACGAAGCTTTCTTT.

V gene TRBV4-3 combines with J gene TRBJ1-2; D may be TRBD1 (5 bases). The CDR3 runs 14 residues. The germline gives CDR1 LGHNA, CDR2 YSLEER. V shed 0 bases and J shed 6 bases, with 11 bases lying between them. The CDR3 region has the DNA TGCGCCAGCAGCCAAGAGAGGATGGGGCATGGCTACACCTTC. It codes for CASSQERMGHGYTF.

J is TRBJ2-3 and V is TRBV20-1; D is undetermined. Trimming took 3 bases from V and 3 from J, leaving 7 bases between them. The V gene's germline CDR1 is DFQATT and CDR2 SNEGSKA (reference sequence). The CDR3 loop spans 12 amino acids. Here the CDR3 DNA reads TGCAGTGCTAGCGCCGTGACAGATACGCAGTATTTT. It specifies CSASAVTDTQYF.

This clonotype was seen a few times. The chain employs TRBV3-1 and TRBJ1-3, with 7 bases aligning to TRBD1. Germline-derived CDR1 and CDR2 are LGHDT and YNNKEL (reference sequence). The CDR3 extends over 15 amino acids. V lost 6 bases and J lost 4; bases outside the gene matches: 9. As DNA, the CDR3 is TGTGCCAGCAGACCGAACCGGGACAGCGGAAACACCATATATTTT. It translates to CASRPNRDSGNTIYF.

This clonotype showed up just a few times. The rearrangement links TRBV6-1 to TRBJ1-2, with D unclear. The CDR3 sequence is 16 residues long. The V gene lost 2 bases and the J gene lost 5 bases, with 18 bases spanning the gap. The V gene's germline CDR1 is MNHNS and CDR2 SASEGT. In nucleotides, the CDR3 is TGTGCCAGCAGTGAAAGCGCAGGAACCCCTTGGTATGGCTACACCTTC. Translating it yields CASSESAGTPWYGYTF.

This clonotype was seen more than once but under ten times. This chain connects TRBV29-1 to TRBJ2-1, with TRBD2 identical over 9 bases. Germline CDR1 is SQVTM and CDR2 is ANQGSEA. V was pared by 7 bases and J by 6 bases, with 4 bases of the junction left unmatched. The CDR3 sequence is 12 residues long. CDR3 coding DNA: TGCAGCGGGTCTAGCGGGACCAATGAGCAGTTCTTC. It codes for CSGSSGTNEQFF.

This clonotype was picked up many times. The rearrangement uses TRBV28 and TRBJ2-3; 7 positions match TRBD2. Germline CDR1 MDHEN, CDR2 SYDVKM. The J segment lost 4 bases and the V segment lost 6 bases, leaving 7 bases of the junction unmatched. This CDR3 has 14 residues. The chain's CDR3 is CASSLRGGPDTQYF. The CDR3 DNA follows: TGTGCCAGCAGCCTCCGGGGAGGGCCAGATACGCAGTATTTT.

The chain uses TRBV6-2 or TRBV6-3 and TRBJ1-1; D gene uncertain. The V gene's germline CDR1 is MNHEY and CDR2 SVGEGT. This CDR3 has 13 residues. Trimming pared 6 bases from V and 0 bases from J, leaving 8 bases between. The CDR3 is CASSAGVNTEAFF. The CDR3 nucleotides read TGTGCCAGCAGCGCCGGAGTGAACACTGAAGCTTTCTTT.

This clonotype was detected ten times or more. This chain joins TRBV18 and TRBJ2-1; 12 bases align to TRBD2. Germline lookup yields CDR1 KGHSH and CDR2 LQKENI. This CDR3 spans 19 amino acids. V shed 2 bases, J shed 9 bases, and the junction held 17 bases outside the gene matches. In DNA form, the CDR3 reads TGTGCCAGCTCACCAACTAGCGGGAGGCCCACCCGTTCCAATGGTGAGCAGTTCTTC. As protein: CASSPTSGRPTRSNGEQFF. Looking up the rest from reference TRBV18 and TRBJ2-1 gives the full variable domain: NAGVMQNPRHLVRRRGQEARLRCSPMKGHSHVYWYRQLPEEGLKFMVYLQKENIIDESGMPKERFSAEFPKEGPSILRIQQVVRGDSAAYFCASSPTSGRPTRSNGEQFFGPGTRLTVL.

The CDR3 protein is CASSLGFRDPRHEQYF. CDR3 sequence (DNA): TGTGCCAGCAGCTTAGGGTTCCGGGACCCTCGGCACGAGCAGTACTTC. The chain employs TRBV7-2 and TRBJ2-7; the D gene could be TRBD1 or TRBD2 (5 bases each). With 1 base removed from V and 5 bases from J, the gap between germline ends came to 18 bases. Germline V gene lookup returns CDR1 SGHTA and CDR2 FQGNSA. The CDR3 extends over 16 amino acids.

This clonotype is labeled medium-sized. The rearrangement links TRBV7-2 to TRBJ2-7; 10 nucleotides agree with TRBD2. The CDR3 contains 16 residues. Germline CDR1 SGHTA, CDR2 FQGNSA. The J segment lost 3 bases and the V segment lost 1 base, leaving 6 bases of the junction unmatched. CDR3 protein: CASSLVMLAGVYEQYF. Here the CDR3 DNA reads TGTGCCAGCAGCTTAGTGATGCTAGCGGGAGTCTACGAGCAGTACTTC.

The chain links TRBV27 to TRBJ2-7; D gene ambiguous. CDR1 is MNHEY and CDR2 is SMNVEV in the germline V gene (reference sequence). This CDR3 comprises 14 residues. With 2 bases removed from V and 3 bases from J, the gap between germline ends came to 11 bases. CDR3 region: CASSLKPAGYEQYF. DNA for the CDR3: TGTGCCAGCAGTTTAAAACCCGCCGGCTACGAGCAGTACTTC.

The gene calls are TRBV12-3 or TRBV12-4 and TRBJ2-1; perhaps TRBD2 as D (6 bases). The CDR3 sequence is 17 residues long. V was cut by 2 bases and J by 9 bases, with 23 bases left in between. CDR3 sequence reads: CASSLHFSGPRYSEQFF. In DNA form, the CDR3 reads TGTGCCAGCAGTTTACATTTTAGCGGTCCGAGGTATAGTGAGCAGTTCTTC.

Ten or more counts support this clonotype. The genes are TRBV7-2 and TRBJ2-7; D call uncertain. This CDR3 is 13 amino acids long. Trimming stripped 3 bases from V and 3 bases from J, with 9 bases between. Germline loops: CDR1 SGHTA, CDR2 FQGNSA. CDR3 in DNA: TGTGCCAGCAGCTTCCCTAGTGACTACGAGCAGTACTTC. This encodes CASSFPSDYEQYF.

Here the CDR3 DNA reads TGCGCCAGCAGCTTCCACAGGGAGGGCACAGATACGCAGTATTTT. Its translation is CASSFHREGTDTQYF. V usage is TRBV5-1 and J usage is TRBJ2-3; D could derive from TRBD1 or TRBD2 (6 bases each). This CDR3 is built from 15 residues. Germline CDR1 SGHRS, CDR2 YFSETQ. Trimming left V 2 bases short and J 1 base short, with 11 bases between.